A selection of T cell receptor beta chains follows, all from one sample in a study of regulatory T cells in long-lasting Graves disease. TCRdb re-called the multiplex PCR reads through MiXCR, storing one row per CDR3 protein. The table includes approximately 400,000 distinct CDR3 sequences, 20% to 25% detected once. The sequenced sample was peripheral blood mononuclear cells (PBMCs), obtained when the disease was refractory, from a patient treated with antithyroid drugs. The receptors stem from a woman aged 40 to 49 with Graves disease. CDR3s leave out the opening cysteine and the closing phenylalanine or tryptophan. Each record gives: V gene, J gene, CDR3 protein.

TRBV13	TRBJ2-7	ASHRSGRRYEQY
TRBV5-1	TRBJ1-3	ASSRSGGDGNTIY
TRBV20-1	TRBJ1-2	SAFLRGLANYGYT
TRBV7-6	TRBJ1-5	ASSLVFNQPQH
TRBV9	TRBJ2-5	ASSVELASGTQY
TRBV19	TRBJ1-2	ASSDIPGFGDGYT
TRBV2	TRBJ1-4	ASTPQSANEKLF
TRBV10-3	TRBJ1-5	ATGRTGNQPQH
TRBV7-9	TRBJ2-7	ASSRQTRGSYEQY
TRBV6-1	TRBJ1-4	ASSPAGGAREKLF
TRBV6-1	TRBJ2-4	ASTVKNIQY
TRBV10-2	TRBJ1-1	ASTRGTEAF
TRBV2	TRBJ2-3	ASSESQSTSGRADTQY
TRBV11-2	TRBJ2-7	ASSLRGAGGSYEQY
TRBV7-2	TRBJ2-7	ASSFWTSPQVY
TRBV11-2	TRBJ2-5	ASSVEGLAQETQY
TRBV5-1	TRBJ1-1	ASSLTGTGNTEAF
TRBV9	TRBJ2-7	ASSVGLEQYEQY
TRBV2	TRBJ2-5	ASRRHLPARETQY
TRBV6-5	TRBJ1-5	ASSYPLGREGQPQH
TRBV12-3/TRBV12-4	TRBJ2-3	ATRPSWGGDTQY
TRBV7-9	TRBJ1-1	ASSSYYILRQGGVNTEAF
TRBV27	TRBJ2-7	ASSFTGWGTSRYEQY
TRBV11-1	TRBJ2-2	ARGFGELF
TRBV11-2	TRBJ2-7	ASSLRRTGGFIPYEQY
TRBV6-1	TRBJ1-5	ASNTDRTGNQPQH
TRBV6-1	TRBJ2-7	ASKYTGTASYEQY
TRBV6-5	TRBJ2-2	ASSYSSGTGELF
TRBV6-1	TRBJ2-5	ATEDRGRETQY
TRBV10-3	TRBJ1-1	AIRSSGYTEAF
TRBV11-2	TRBJ2-7	ASSLVPWGAYEQY
TRBV7-9	TRBJ2-2	ASASSRGPNTGELF
TRBV11-2	TRBJ1-2	ASSLGRTVLHNYGYT
TRBV30	TRBJ2-7	AGGDSYEQY
TRBV18	TRBJ2-6	ASSPGTGLFSGANVLT
TRBV6-2/TRBV6-3	TRBJ1-5	ASSYSRGSSNQPQH
TRBV9	TRBJ1-2	ASHRSGGYT
TRBV19	TRBJ2-5	ASSTDRAAGETQY
TRBV11-2	TRBJ1-2	ASSLGQGYGYT
TRBV7-2	TRBJ1-5	ASSLTSGTGEQPQH
TRBV4-1	TRBJ2-7	ASSHAVSVSYEQY
TRBV5-1	TRBJ2-1	ASSRGLAGAAPYNEQF
TRBV2	TRBJ1-1	ASTRGEQAF
TRBV28	TRBJ1-2	ASRTPGSYGYT
TRBV29-1	TRBJ2-5	SELGREETQY
TRBV6-2/TRBV6-3	TRBJ2-7	ASGWDSSYEQY
TRBV12-3/TRBV12-4	TRBJ2-5	ASSARGAAFQETQY
TRBV6-2/TRBV6-3	TRBJ2-7	ASSYSGSDNHEQY
TRBV5-1	TRBJ1-1	ASSTGVGQGALVNTEAF
TRBV28	TRBJ1-1	ATGNPGQGKVGEAF
TRBV10-3	TRBJ1-2	AISEFSEQYGYT
TRBV6-8	TRBJ2-1	ASSHYKSPGYNEQF
TRBV7-9	TRBJ2-7	ASSGWTSGSFYEQY
TRBV6-1	TRBJ1-1	ASSTPSTGNTEAF
TRBV19	TRBJ2-7	ATQTGLQSGEQY
TRBV2	TRBJ2-7	ASTHPRTDYEQY
TRBV2	TRBJ2-5	ATLRRGGETQY
TRBV28	TRBJ1-1	ASSIGVNTEAF
TRBV15	TRBJ1-5	ATSKGRNGGNQPQH
TRBV27	TRBJ2-1	ASSLSAGFEQF